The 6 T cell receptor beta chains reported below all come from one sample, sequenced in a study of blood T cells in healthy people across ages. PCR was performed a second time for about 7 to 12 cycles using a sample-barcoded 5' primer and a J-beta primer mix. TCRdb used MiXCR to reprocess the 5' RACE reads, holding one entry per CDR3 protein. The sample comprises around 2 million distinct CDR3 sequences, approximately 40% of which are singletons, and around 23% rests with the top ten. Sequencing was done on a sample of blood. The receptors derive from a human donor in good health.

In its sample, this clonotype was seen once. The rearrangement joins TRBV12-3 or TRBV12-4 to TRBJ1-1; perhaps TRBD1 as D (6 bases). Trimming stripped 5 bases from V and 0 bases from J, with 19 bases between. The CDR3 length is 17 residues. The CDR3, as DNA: TGTGCCAGCAGTGGATGGGGGCGACAGAAAGTGAACACTGAAGCTTTCTTT. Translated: CASSGWGRQKVNTEAFF.

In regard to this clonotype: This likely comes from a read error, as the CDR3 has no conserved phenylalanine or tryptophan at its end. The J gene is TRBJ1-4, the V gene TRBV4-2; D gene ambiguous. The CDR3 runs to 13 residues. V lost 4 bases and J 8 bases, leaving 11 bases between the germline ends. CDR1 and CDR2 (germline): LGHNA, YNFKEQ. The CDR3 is CASSLLPREKLFL. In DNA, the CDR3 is TGTGCCAGCAGCCTTCTCCCTAGAGAAAAACTGTTTTTG.

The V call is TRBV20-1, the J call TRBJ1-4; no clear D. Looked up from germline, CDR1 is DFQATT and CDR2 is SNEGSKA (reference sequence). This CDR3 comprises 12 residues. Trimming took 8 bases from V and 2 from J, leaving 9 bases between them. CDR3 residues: CSIGGTNEKLFF. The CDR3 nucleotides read TGCAGTATCGGCGGGACTAATGAAAAACTGTTTTTT.

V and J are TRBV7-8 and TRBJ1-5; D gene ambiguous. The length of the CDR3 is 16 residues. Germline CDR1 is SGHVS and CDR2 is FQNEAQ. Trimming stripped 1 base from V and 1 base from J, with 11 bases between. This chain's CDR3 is CASSLGTRVSNQPQHF. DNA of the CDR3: TGTGCCAGCAGCTTAGGTACCCGGGTAAGCAATCAGCCCCAGCATTTT.

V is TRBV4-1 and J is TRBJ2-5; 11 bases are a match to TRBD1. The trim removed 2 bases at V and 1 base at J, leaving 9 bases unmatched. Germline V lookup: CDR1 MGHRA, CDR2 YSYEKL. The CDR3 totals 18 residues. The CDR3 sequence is CASSQRFGQGAPQETQYF. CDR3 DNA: TGCGCCAGCAGCCAACGATTTGGACAGGGGGCTCCCCAAGAGACCCAGTACTTC.

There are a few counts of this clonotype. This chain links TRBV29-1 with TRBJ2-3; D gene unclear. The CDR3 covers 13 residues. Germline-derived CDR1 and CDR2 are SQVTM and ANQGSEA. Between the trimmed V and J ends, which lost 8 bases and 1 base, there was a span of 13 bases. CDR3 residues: CSLIPRGTDTQYF. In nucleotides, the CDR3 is TGCAGCCTCATACCCCGGGGCACAGATACGCAGTATTTT.